This paragraph covers one T cell receptor (beta chain) sequence. Its target is not known. No conserved phenylalanine or tryptophan ends this CDR3, so it is likely a read error. J was trimmed by 7 bases and V by 6 bases; bases with no gene match: 9. The germline gives CDR1 SGHAT, CDR2 FQDESV (reference sequence). The CDR3 is made up of 14 amino acids. Blood RNA originated from unsorted whole blood, with germline DNA additionally extracted. cDNA specific to TCR beta was made from 500 ng of total RNA, with a constant-region primer employed for priming. Slightly modified ARM-PCR with three nested multiplex PCR rounds yielded TCR beta libraries. For 10 cycles apiece, the opening two PCR rounds ran with TRBV1-TRBV30 forward primers and a C-beta reverse primer. TCRdb redid the calling of the multiplex PCR reads with MiXCR, one entry per CDR3 protein. The table lists roughly 330,000 distinct CDR3 sequences, around three fifths of them singletons.

This entry belongs to a study of tumor-infiltrating lymphocytes in primary liver carcinoma. Study context: The tumors, T1-T3 N0M0 lesions, were about 4.2 to 10 cm across. Each of the samples returned roughly 3.65 to 7.5 million productive TCRbeta reads (a yield similar across tissue types).

Study-level findings and limits: Tumor top-250-clone fractions significantly exceeded those of blood (p = 0.039). Samples were bulk unsorted, so CD4+ and CD8+ repertoires were not compared.

The sequence was collected from a man aged 35-49 years with primary liver carcinoma and hepatitis B virus infection. Sequenced material: peripheral blood. The V gene is TRBV11-1, the J gene TRBJ2-1, with 7 bases matching TRBD2. The CDR3 spells CASRAATSRNEQFI. Here the CDR3 DNA reads TGTGCCAGCAGAGCCGCGACTAGCCGAAATGAGCAGTTCATC.